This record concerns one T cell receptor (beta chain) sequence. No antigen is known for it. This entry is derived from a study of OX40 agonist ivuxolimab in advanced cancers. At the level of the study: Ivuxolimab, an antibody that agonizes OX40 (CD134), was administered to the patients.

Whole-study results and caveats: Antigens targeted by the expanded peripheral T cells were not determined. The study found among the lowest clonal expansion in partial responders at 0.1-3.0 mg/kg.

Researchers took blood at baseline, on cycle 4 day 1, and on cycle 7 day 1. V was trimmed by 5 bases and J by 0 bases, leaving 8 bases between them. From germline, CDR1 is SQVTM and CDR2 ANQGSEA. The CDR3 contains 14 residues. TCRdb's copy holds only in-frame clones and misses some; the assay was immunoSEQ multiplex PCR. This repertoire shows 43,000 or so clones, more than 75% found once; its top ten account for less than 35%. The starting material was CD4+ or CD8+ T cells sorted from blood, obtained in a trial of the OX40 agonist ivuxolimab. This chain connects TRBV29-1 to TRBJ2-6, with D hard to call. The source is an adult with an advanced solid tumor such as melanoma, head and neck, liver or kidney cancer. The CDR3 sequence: CSVPGYSGANVLTF. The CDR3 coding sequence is TGCAGCGTTCCGGGCTACTCTGGGGCCAACGTCCTGACTTTC. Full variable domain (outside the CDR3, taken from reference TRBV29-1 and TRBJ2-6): SAVISQKPSRDICQRGTSLTIQCQVDSQVTMMFWYRQQPGQSLTLIATANQGSEATYESGFVIDKFPISRPNLTFSTLTVSNMSPEDSSIYLCSVPGYSGANVLTFGAGSRLTVL.